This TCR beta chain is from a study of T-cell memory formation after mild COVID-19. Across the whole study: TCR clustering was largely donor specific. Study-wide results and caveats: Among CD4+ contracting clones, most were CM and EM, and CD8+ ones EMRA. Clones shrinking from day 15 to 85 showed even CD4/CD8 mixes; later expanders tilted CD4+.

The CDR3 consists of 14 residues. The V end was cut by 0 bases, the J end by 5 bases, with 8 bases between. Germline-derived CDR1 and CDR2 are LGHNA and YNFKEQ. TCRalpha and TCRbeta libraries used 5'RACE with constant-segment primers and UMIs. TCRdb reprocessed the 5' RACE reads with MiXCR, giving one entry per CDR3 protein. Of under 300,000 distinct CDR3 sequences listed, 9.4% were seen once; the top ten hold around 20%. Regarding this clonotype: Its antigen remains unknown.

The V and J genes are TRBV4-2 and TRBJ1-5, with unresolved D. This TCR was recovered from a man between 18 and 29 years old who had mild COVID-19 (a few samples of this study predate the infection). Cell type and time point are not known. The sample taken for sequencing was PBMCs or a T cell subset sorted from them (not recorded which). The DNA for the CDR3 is TGTGCCAGCAGCCAAGATGAGGGTTATCAGCCCCAGCATTTT. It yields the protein CASSQDEGYQPQHF.